This T cell receptor beta chain was recorded in a study of blood T cells in healthy people across ages. Overall study results and limits: Fewer expanded clones and more diversity marked long-lived versus aged donors.

Turning to this clonotype: Its target is unknown.

Through a sample-barcoded 5' primer and a J-beta primer mix, a second PCR was run for about 7 to 12 cycles. MiXCR, run by TCRdb on the 5' RACE reads, gives a single entry per CDR3 protein. The table includes approximately 800,000 distinct CDR3 sequences, 20% to 30% detected once. V was pared by 7 bases and J by 6 bases, with 6 bases of the junction left unmatched. This CDR3 has 13 amino acids. From germline, CDR1 is SGHDN and CDR2 FVKESK. The same specimen was also included in a second study, on T cells of mothers and their children. Turning to that study: The donor cohort consisted of a few healthy Caucasian mothers and their six children.

The sequence was collected from a boy aged 5 to 17 in good health. The gene calls are TRBV14 and TRBJ2-7; 10 nucleotides match TRBD1. Sequencing was carried out using blood. The CDR3 protein is CASTDRGPCEQYF. CDR3 in DNA: TGTGCCAGCACTGACAGGGGGCCCTGCGAGCAGTACTTC.